This note documents a single T cell receptor beta chain sequence. This record belongs to a study of PD-L1 blockade in urothelial cancer. The germline V gene has CDR1 SGHTA and CDR2 FQGNSA. V was trimmed by 1 base and J by 14 bases, leaving 11 bases between them. The CDR3 extends over 11 amino acids. Data came from immunoSEQ multiplex PCR; TCRdb stores just in-frame clones and leaves some out. The sample contains 56,000 or so clones, about 86% of which appear only once. The TCR originated in a man aged 45 to 65 with urothelial cancer. Source: PBMCs, taken around atezolizumab (anti-PD-L1) treatment. V gene TRBV7-2 combines with J gene TRBJ2-5; the D gene is possibly TRBD2 (5 bases). The CDR3 DNA follows: TGTGCCAGCAGCTTAGGACTAACGGGTTACTTC. This encodes CASSLGLTGYF.